The clone carrying this TCR beta chain was detected only once. Methods used by the authors: Estimation of nucleated cell counts was performed using reference gene primer amplification. Sequencing was performed with immunoSEQ multiplex PCR; in TCRdb, only in-frame clones are kept and a portion is missing. V and J calls and clone size come straight from that table; D and trimming were deduced from the DNA. The table includes over 200,000 clones, approximately 83% detected once. Looked up from germline, CDR1 is MNHEY and CDR2 is SVGEGT. The V and J ends lost 2 bases and 5 bases, in that order; junction bases with no gene match: 13. This CDR3 has 18 residues. The sample is drawn from a study of blood T cell repertoires in COVID-19. For the study at large: Italy, Spain and the United States were the sources of the convalescent and acute COVID-19 samples. T cells, B-cell-depleted T cells, or PBMCs supplied cDNA or gDNA.

Sequenced sample: peripheral blood. The genes are TRBV6-2 or TRBV6-3 and TRBJ1-5; TRBD1 matches at 9 bases. This TCR was sampled from a man in his fifties with active or convalescent COVID-19. CDR3 DNA sequence: TGTGCCAGCAGTTACACTCCTGGCGGGGGACAGGGTTATCAGCCCCAGCATTTT. This gives the protein CASSYTPGGGQGYQPQHF.